Shown below are 23 T cell receptor beta chains from a single sample sequenced in a study of T cells after yellow fever vaccination. TCRdb reprocessed the 5' RACE reads via MiXCR and lists one record per CDR3 protein. The sample carries more than 350,000 distinct CDR3 sequences, 11% recorded once. The sequenced sample was PBMCs, obtained on the day of the first yellow fever vaccination. Receptors originate from a man younger than 35 who received the YFV17D yellow fever vaccine.

The CDR3 protein is CASSADGSTDTQYF. As DNA, the CDR3 is TGTGCCAGCAGCGCGGACGGAAGCACAGATACGCAGTATTTT. The genes are TRBV5-5 and TRBJ2-3; D is unclear. Per germline, CDR1 SGHKS and CDR2 YYEKEE (reference sequence). Trimming removed 4 bases at V and 0 bases at J, with 9 bases between. The CDR3 contains 14 residues.

The rearrangement links TRBV5-1 to TRBJ1-1, with a possible D match to TRBD1 (6 bases). The CDR3 totals 16 residues. Trimming removed 4 bases from V and 6 bases from J, with 22 bases in between. CDR1 is SGHRS and CDR2 is YFSETQ in the germline V gene. The CDR3 region has the DNA TGCGCCAGCAGCGCCTCAACAGGGCCCCGAATCGCTGAAGCTTTCTTT. Encoded protein: CASSASTGPRIAEAFF.

The chain has TRBV5-1 and TRBJ2-1, with 9 positions matching TRBD2. V lost 2 bases to trimming and J lost 6 bases; unmatched junction nucleotides: 9. From germline, CDR1 is SGHRS and CDR2 YFSETQ. This CDR3 comprises 16 residues. CDR3 sequence (DNA): TGCGCCAGCAGCTTTCGCCGGCTAGCGGGGTCCAATGAGCAGTTCTTC. Encoded protein: CASSFRRLAGSNEQFF.

The V and J genes are TRBV6-1 and TRBJ1-1, with D hard to call. CDR3 size: 13 residues. Trimming shortened V by 8 bases and J by 5 bases, and 15 bases separated the two germline ends. Germline V gene data show CDR1 as MNHNS and CDR2 as SASEGT. The CDR3 nucleotides are TGTGCCAGCGCTTATGGGGTTCGGACTGAAGCTTTCTTT. Its translation is CASAYGVRTEAFF.

In this sample, this clonotype turned up a few times. This chain links TRBV7-6 with TRBJ2-3; the match to TRBD2 covers 7 bases. V was clipped by 6 bases and J by 0 bases; unmatched bases: 6. The length of the CDR3 is 15 residues. Germline V gene lookup returns CDR1 SGHVS and CDR2 FNYEAQ. The DNA of the CDR3 is TGTGCCAGCAGACGACTAGCAGCTAGCACAGATACGCAGTATTTT. It encodes CASRRLAASTDTQYF.

The gene calls are TRBV6-2 or TRBV6-3 and TRBJ1-1; a weak D match, TRBD1 (6 bases). The V gene's germline CDR1 is MNHEY and CDR2 SVGEGT. Trimming pared 6 bases from V and 0 bases from J, leaving 17 bases between. The CDR3 sequence is 16 residues long. Here the CDR3 reads CASSTNRVTLNTEAFF. CDR3 sequence (DNA): TGTGCCAGCAGCACCAACAGGGTAACGTTGAACACTGAAGCTTTCTTT.

Only a few counts were recorded for this clonotype. CDR3 loop: CSAPSPVSSYNEQFF. CDR3 in DNA: TGCAGTGCCCCCAGTCCCGTCTCTTCCTACAATGAGCAGTTCTTC. V and J are TRBV20-1 and TRBJ2-1; D is unclear. Per germline, CDR1 DFQATT and CDR2 SNEGSKA (reference sequence). V was pared by 6 bases and J by 1 base, with 16 bases between. CDR3 length: 15 residues.

J is TRBJ1-5 and V is TRBV4-1, with TRBD1 as a possible D gene (6 bases). The V gene lost 4 bases and the J gene lost 2 bases, with 15 bases spanning the gap. Germline V gene sequence: CDR1 MGHRA, CDR2 YSYEKL. The CDR3 loop spans 16 amino acids. CDR3 sequence reads: CASSPGLGGGNQPQHF. The CDR3 coding sequence is TGCGCCAGCAGCCCGGGACTCGGGGGCGGCAATCAGCCCCAGCATTTT.

This chain links TRBV6-6 with TRBJ2-7; either TRBD1 or TRBD2 may supply D (5 bases each). The V gene's germline CDR1 is MNHNY and CDR2 SVGAGI (reference sequence). This CDR3 is 12 amino acids long. Trimming removed 10 bases at V and 6 bases at J, with 16 bases between. The CDR3: CATWDHPGEQYF. CDR3 nucleotides: TGTGCCACCTGGGACCATCCGGGCGAGCAGTACTTC.

This clonotype was picked up many times. DNA of the CDR3: TGCGCCAGCAGCTTGGGGGCCAGGGACAATGAGCAGTTCTTC. Translated, it gives CASSLGARDNEQFF. This rearrangement joins TRBV5-1 to TRBJ2-1; D possibly corresponds to TRBD1 (5 bases). The CDR3 is made up of 14 amino acids. CDR1 is SGHRS and CDR2 is YFSETQ in the germline V gene. V dropped 0 bases and J dropped 5 bases, with 9 bases sitting between them.

At least ten counts were recorded for this clonotype. V and J are TRBV4-2 and TRBJ1-1; D gene unclear. Germline CDR1 and CDR2: LGHNA and YNFKEQ. Trimming took off 1 base at V and 3 bases at J, with 18 bases between the two ends. This CDR3 is 17 amino acids long. CDR3: CASSQGSGWVRDTEAFF. The CDR3 nucleotides are TGTGCCAGCAGCCAAGGGAGTGGATGGGTTAGAGACACTGAAGCTTTCTTT.

The sample holds a few counts of this clonotype. The rearrangement links TRBV18 to TRBJ2-7, with D possibly TRBD1 on 5 matching bases. V shed 6 bases and J shed 2 bases, with 14 bases lying between them. This CDR3 has 14 residues. Germline CDR1 reads KGHSH; CDR2 reads LQKENI. The CDR3 sequence is CASSPGLFPYEQYF. CDR3 coding DNA: TGTGCCAGCTCGCCAGGGCTGTTTCCCTACGAGCAGTACTTC.

The chain joins TRBV7-2 to TRBJ2-4, with TRBD2 matching 12 bases. V lost 5 bases to trimming and J lost 8 bases; unmatched junction nucleotides: 10. The CDR3 length is 16 residues. In germline, CDR1 is SGHTA, CDR2 FQGNSA. This chain's CDR3 is CASSLYLAGGRDIQYF. CDR3 DNA sequence: TGTGCCAGCAGCCTTTATCTAGCGGGGGGGAGGGACATTCAGTACTTC. Full variable domain (remainder filled in from reference TRBV7-2 and TRBJ2-4): GAGVSQSPSNKVTEKGKDVELRCDPISGHTALYWYRQSLGQGLEFLIYFQGNSAPDKSGLPSDRFSAERTGGSVSTLTIQRTQQEDSAVYLCASSLYLAGGRDIQYFGAGTRLSVL.

This clonotype occurred a few times. The genes are TRBV4-1 and TRBJ2-7, with TRBD1 as a possible D gene (6 bases). The germline V gene has CDR1 MGHRA and CDR2 YSYEKL. The germline V and J ends were trimmed by 1 base and 0 bases, with 16 bases remaining between them. The CDR3 has 17 residues. The CDR3: CASSQVLTVDSSYEQYF. The CDR3 region has the DNA TGCGCCAGCAGCCAAGTCCTTACCGTGGACAGCTCCTACGAGCAGTACTTC.

This chain links TRBV29-1 with TRBJ1-1; no reliable D call. The CDR3 sequence is 14 residues long. The germline V gene encodes CDR1 SQVTM and CDR2 ANQGSEA. Trimming shortened V by 7 bases and J by 0 bases, and 15 bases separated the two germline ends. The CDR3 DNA reads TGCAGCGCTCCTTCAGGAGGATTGAACACTGAAGCTTTCTTT. Protein: CSAPSGGLNTEAFF.

The chain combines TRBV6-2 or TRBV6-3 with TRBJ1-5; TRBD1 might be the D (6 bases). The CDR3 consists of 16 residues. V dropped 0 bases and J dropped 4 bases, with 13 bases sitting between them. In germline, CDR1 is MNHEY, CDR2 SVGEGT. The CDR3 bases are TGTGCCAGCAGTTACTCGCGGGACACATCAAATCAGCCCCAGCATTTT. Amino acids: CASSYSRDTSNQPQHF.

This clonotype was seen a handful of times. The J gene is TRBJ2-3, the V gene TRBV7-9; D is unresolved. CDR3 length: 13 amino acids. The germline V and J ends were trimmed by 5 bases and 5 bases, with 11 bases remaining between them. Germline CDR1 and CDR2: SEHNR and FQNEAQ (reference sequence). The CDR3 region has the DNA TGTGCCAGCAGCGCACAGAGTAGAGATACGCAGTATTTT. Encoded protein: CASSAQSRDTQYF.

V and J are TRBV5-1 and TRBJ2-7; 7 nucleotides line up with TRBD1. The CDR3 sequence is 12 residues long. V trimming: 3 bases; J trimming: 4 bases; junction bases outside the gene matches: 1. Germline values: CDR1 SGHRS, CDR2 YFSETQ. As DNA, the CDR3 is TGCGCCAGCAGCTGGGACAGATACGAGCAGTACTTC. Translation: CASSWDRYEQYF.

This clonotype was detected only a few times. The chain couples TRBV5-6 to TRBJ1-1, with TRBD1 matching 7 bases. Germline loops: CDR1 SGHDT, CDR2 YYEEEE. V lost 1 base, J lost 0 bases, and 6 bases stayed unmatched. This CDR3 spans 16 amino acids. CDR3 sequence (DNA): TGTGCCAGCAGCTTGCCCTGGACAGGCCTGAACACTGAAGCTTTCTTT. The encoded protein is CASSLPWTGLNTEAFF.

This clonotype was counted between two and nine times. The chain carries TRBV28 and TRBJ2-3; D is tentatively TRBD1 or TRBD2 (5 bases each). Germline CDR1 reads MDHEN; CDR2 reads SYDVKM. The CDR3 extends over 18 amino acids. Trimming took 1 base from V and 4 from J, leaving 21 bases between them. The CDR3 coding sequence is TGTGCCAGCAGTTTATTCTTACACACTCTTCGGGGCGCAGATACGCAGTATTTT. Encoded protein: CASSLFLHTLRGADTQYF.

This clonotype was seen more than once but under ten times. The V gene is TRBV20-1, the J gene TRBJ2-1, with D tentatively TRBD1 or TRBD2 (6 bases each). Per the germline V gene, CDR1 is DFQATT and CDR2 is SNEGSKA (reference sequence). Trimming removed 5 bases from V and 5 bases from J, with 13 bases in between. This CDR3 is built from 13 residues. The CDR3 DNA follows: TGCAGTGCTGAACCGGGGGCAGACAATGAGCAGTTCTTC. As protein: CSAEPGADNEQFF.

Note on this clonotype: A much larger clone is a single base away; this may be a read error. DNA for the CDR3: TGTGCCAGCGGTCCAGGGGGCTGGAACACTGAAGCTTTCTTT. Encoded protein: CASGPGGWNTEAFF. The chain uses TRBV6-1 and TRBJ1-1, with TRBD1 matching over 8 bases. The germline V gene encodes CDR1 MNHNS and CDR2 SASEGT. The CDR3 loop spans 14 amino acids. Unmatched junction bases numbered 6, after V lost 8 bases and J lost 1 base.

The V gene is TRBV6-2 or TRBV6-3, the J gene TRBJ1-1; D remains unclear. Germline V gene data show CDR1 as MNHEY and CDR2 as SVGEGT. This CDR3 contains 13 residues. With 6 bases removed from V and 0 bases from J, the gap between germline ends came to 8 bases. In nucleotides, the CDR3 is TGTGCCAGCAGGAGGATCATGAACACTGAAGCTTTCTTT. Protein sequence: CASRRIMNTEAFF.